Listed below are T cell receptor beta chains from one sample, sequenced in a study of shared clonotypes between healthy human individuals. This table comes from immunoSEQ multiplex PCR, and its TCRdb copy is limited to in-frame clones, with some not included. The sample lists about 2 million clones; roughly 94% were seen once. The specimen was naive CD4+ T cells sorted from blood. These receptors all come from a man aged 18 to 29 in good health. The CDR3 runs from the conserved cysteine through the conserved F or W. A D gene is named only where the DNA matches it firmly.

J gene	D gene	V gene	CDR3 length	CDR3 protein
TRBJ2-7	NA	TRBV5-8	16	CASSLRRDSGLGEQYF
TRBJ2-7	TRBD1	TRBV6-6	15	CATTYEGQGVLEQYF
TRBJ2-7	NA	TRBV19	17	CASSIGRGARSTYQQYF
TRBJ2-3	TRBD2	TRBV7-2	15	CASSFSGGRTDTQYF
TRBJ1-4	TRBD1	TRBV7-2	15	CASRPRTGSDEKLFF
TRBJ2-7	NA	TRBV10-3	11	CAGGSAYEQYF
TRBJ1-4	TRBD1	TRBV11-2	14	CASSLSTGSEKLFF
TRBJ2-3	TRBD2	TRBV7-9	15	CASSSTGTSRDTQYF
TRBJ1-5	NA	TRBV27	12	CASSSLYQPQHF
TRBJ1-2	TRBD1	TRBV19	11	CASGQGRGYTF
TRBJ1-1	NA	TRBV27	15	CASSPLAGPNTEAFF
TRBJ1-3	NA	TRBV5-1	16	CASSQRGPSSGNTIYF
TRBJ1-3	TRBD1	TRBV5-4	14	CASSTQGARDTIYF
TRBJ2-3	NA	TRBV7-7	15	CASSLQFTGADTQYF
TRBJ1-1	NA	TRBV7-3	13	CASSLGRNTEAFF
TRBJ2-5	TRBD2	TRBV5-1	15	CASSLATSGQETQYF
TRBJ1-6	TRBD1	TRBV11-2	18	CASSRLTGEGSYNSPLHF
TRBJ1-5	TRBD1	TRBV5-1	15	CASSEGQGKNQPQHF
TRBJ1-2	NA	TRBV9	16	CASSVVSGTPSYGYTF
TRBJ2-7	TRBD2	TRBV14	18	CASSPLLPLGRGTYEQYF
TRBJ1-2	TRBD1	TRBV19	14	CASRDRGETYGYTF
TRBJ1-6	NA	TRBV5-5	12	CASSSTSPPLHF
TRBJ1-2	NA	TRBV5-6	12	CASSLTGFGYTF
TRBJ1-1	NA	TRBV25-1	12	CASSDVGTEAFF
TRBJ1-6	TRBD1	TRBV11-3	15	CASTEPGQGDSPLHF
TRBJ1-2	NA	TRBV7-9	15	CASSSTGYWGYGYTF
TRBJ1-5	TRBD1	TRBV6-1	15	CASSQEGTGGQPQHF
TRBJ1-1	NA	TRBV6-1	13	CASSPQGTVIDFF
TRBJ2-7	TRBD2	TRBV28	17	CASSTSTSATRVYEQYF
TRBJ2-2	TRBD1	TRBV5-8	14	CATNRGLGTGELFF
TRBJ1-2	TRBD1	TRBV6-5	14	CASSGDRVSYGYTF
TRBJ2-1	NA	TRBV9	11	CASSADIEQFF
TRBJ1-1	TRBD1	TRBV7-9	15	CASSSTGQGYTEAFF
TRBJ2-6	TRBD2	TRBV6-5	16	CASSYSAGAGANVLTF
TRBJ2-7	NA	TRBV28	15	CASSLRGVSSYEQYF
TRBJ1-6	NA	TRBV15	15	CATSRDVLSNSPLHF
TRBJ1-1	NA	TRBV6-6	15	CASSAQGLMNTEAFF
TRBJ2-2	NA	TRBV7-2	13	CASSSPIEGELFF
TRBJ1-4	NA	TRBV28	16	CASSLGGGGPYEKLFF
TRBJ1-5	TRBD1	TRBV7-2	15	CASSLGQGGGQPQHF
TRBJ2-6	TRBD1	TRBV7-2	17	CASSPQGEISGANVLTF
TRBJ2-7	TRBD1	TRBV27	14	CASSTDRASYEQYF
TRBJ2-7	TRBD1	TRBV10-3	14	CAIRSTGATYEQYF
TRBJ2-5	NA	TRBV11-2	14	CASSSDVYQETQYF
TRBJ2-3	NA	TRBV18	14	CASSPPLATDTQYF
TRBJ2-1	NA	TRBV2	18	CASSEGYWGRVSYNEQFF
TRBJ2-7	TRBD2	TRBV18	13	CASSPSGGYEQYF
TRBJ2-3	NA	TRBV7-2	18	CASSLVRILREFVDTQYF
TRBJ1-4	NA	TRBV4-1	14	CASSPTRNNEKLFF
TRBJ1-1	NA	TRBV19	13	CASSTVANTEAFF
TRBJ2-3	NA	TRBV28	11	CASSQTDTQYF